This T cell receptor beta chain was recorded in a study of T-cell memory formation after mild COVID-19. Germline-derived CDR1 and CDR2 are MRHNA and SNTAGT. The CDR3 runs 15 residues. Trimming stripped 4 bases from V and 3 bases from J, with 14 bases between. One entry per CDR3 protein results from TCRdb running MiXCR on the 5' RACE reads. Here the sample spans roughly 170,000 distinct CDR3 sequences, about 18% being singletons. The sample holds a few counts of this clonotype. The rearrangement uses TRBV6-4 and TRBJ2-3; D may be TRBD1 or TRBD2 (7 bases each). The sample consisted of PBMCs or a T cell subset sorted from them (not recorded which). This TCR was sampled from a man between 18 and 29 years old who had mild COVID-19 (a few samples of this study predate the infection). Cell type and time point are not known. This CDR3 reads CASSARGGSTDTQYF. The CDR3 DNA sequence: TGTGCCAGCAGTGCCAGGGGGGGCTCGACAGATACGCAGTATTTT.